The present entry profiles one T cell receptor (beta chain) with its context. Its antigen is still unknown. No quality values exist for individual bases; no much larger clone is one base distant. Other DNA variants within this sample encode the same CDR3. The data were obtained in a study of blood T cell repertoires in COVID-19 (dated by TCRdb to the early 2020s). About the investigation overall: Samples covering the acute and convalescent phases of COVID-19 were provided by collaborators in the United States, Italy and Spain. Where HLA class I and class II types were available, the types were taken from metadata supplied by the sample provider, not from assay-based typing. The repertoires were made available in a free public database intended to serve as a resource for research on the immune response to SARS-CoV-2. The prospective study material was composed of cDNA or gDNA derived from T cells, B-cell-depleted T cells, or PBMCs. Nearly every sample came with metadata listing a de-identified subject ID, COVID-19 status, age in years and sex. The samples were drawn from the first 160 participants of the ongoing ImmuneRACE study and from 950 to 1,500 subjects provided by 6 global collaborators. Subjects who had been exposed to COVID-19, were actively infected with it, or had recovered from it provided the deeply sampled blood TCRbeta repertoires that made up the dataset. General study outcomes and caveats: How much clinical and demographic metadata was included differed by source and by participant, and the metadata was provided uncurated.

TCRbeta CDR3 regions were amplified from genomic DNA using the immunoSEQ Assay, a bias-controlled multiplex PCR. In the authors' own workflow: Nucleated cell counts per sample were estimated from amplification of reference gene primers within the assay. Sequence reads were collapsed and filtered to measure the absolute abundance of every unique TCRbeta CDR3 rearrangement. For each sample, productive Simpson clonality was calculated as the square root of Simpson's diversity index over productive rearrangements. TCRdb mirrors the immuneACCESS table, restricted to in-frame sequences. Some clones are absent from its copies; in checked studies, under half trace to an unresolved V gene, and the reason for the others is unknown. V, J and clone size were drawn from that table, and D and trimming were deduced from the DNA. Here the sample has roughly 320,000 clones; 90% to 95% occur a single time. The ten largest clonotypes hold approximately 4.1% of the sample.

Spanning cysteine to phenylalanine, the CDR3 consists of 15 amino acids. The retained sequence is limited to the CDR3, 45 bases, with the frame set at the first base. Germline trimming: 4 bases from V, 1 base from J; junction bases outside gene matches: 7. CDR1 and CDR2 were assigned from the germline V gene as SGHRS and YFSETQ. In the prospective study, participants were about 18 to 95 years old, resided in approximately 22 geographic areas of the United States, and were enrolled through a virtual design. In the prospective study, participants were assigned to cohorts based on the clinical history participants reported in a screening survey and a study questionnaire. Exposed participants had been in contact, within 2 weeks of entering the study, with a person who had a PCR-confirmed or clinician-diagnosed case of COVID-19. In the prospective study, whole blood, serum and a nasopharyngeal or oropharyngeal swab were collected from each participant by mobile phlebotomists. Additional blood draws and questionnaires over an approximately two-month period could optionally be provided by prospective study participants. Before DNA extraction, prospective study blood samples were shipped either frozen or at room temperature.

What was sequenced was PBMCs or T cells enriched from blood (not recorded which). The sequence was collected from a woman aged 30 to 39 who had been exposed to COVID-19. Recombination linked TRBV5-1 to TRBJ2-7; the junction holds 8 bases that match TRBD1. The CDR3 loop reads CASSPRQGTSYEQYF. At the DNA level, the sequence is TGCGCCAGCAGCCCGAGACAGGGGACTTCCTACGAGCAGTACTTC. Extended through the reference TRBV5-1 and TRBJ2-7 proteins, this CDR3 yields the full variable domain: KAGVTQTPRYLIKTRGQQVTLSCSPISGHRSVSWYQQTPGQGLQFLFEYFSETQRNKGNFPGRFSGRQFSNSRSEMNVSTLELGDSALYLCASSPRQGTSYEQYFGPGTRLTVT.